The rows below give T cell receptor beta chains drawn from one sample of a study of Ad26.COV2.S vaccination and SARS-CoV-2 variants. TCRdb's table, derived via immunoSEQ multiplex PCR, lists solely in-frame clones and lacks some. Here the sample spans approximately 480,000 clones, roughly 87% being singletons. Sequencing was performed on peripheral blood, taken in a trial of Ad26.COV2.S vaccine versus placebo. These receptors originate from a person between 18 and 60 years old who received the Ad26.COV2.S COVID-19 vaccine or a placebo. Each CDR3 is given with its conserved first and last residue. Fields, in order: clone size, V gene, J gene, D gene, CDR3 DNA, CDR3 protein. D genes are given only for firm matches. The listing skips clone size in some rows; elsewhere it reads once, few, many or a size class.

NA	TRBV5-4	TRBJ1-6	TRBD1	TGTGCCAGCAGCCCCCCGGGACAGGGTAATTCACCCCTCCACTTT	CASSPPGQGNSPLHF
NA	TRBV19	TRBJ2-7	NA	TGTGCCAGTAGTCGGACGCTCCGGGCCTACGAGCAGTACTTC	CASSRTLRAYEQYF
NA	TRBV30	TRBJ2-1	TRBD2	TGTGCCTGGTCCAGCGGGAGAGCCTACAATGAGCAGTTCTTC	CAWSSGRAYNEQFF
NA	TRBV6-2/TRBV6-3	TRBJ2-1	NA	TGTGCCAGCAGTGACAGTCCCCTCTACAATGAGCAGTTCTTC	CASSDSPLYNEQFF
NA	TRBV28	TRBJ2-1	NA	TGTGCCAGCAGTCTCACCGGACTATCCTACAATGAGCAGTTCTTC	CASSLTGLSYNEQFF
NA	TRBV2	TRBJ2-7	TRBD2	TGTGCCGTAGGAGGACTAGCGGGAGCTCTCGCCTACGAGCAGTACTTC	CAVGGLAGALAYEQYF
NA	TRBV2	TRBJ2-3	NA	TGTGCCAGCAGTGTGGCCGGAGGTGAACCCACAGATACGCAGTATTTT	CASSVAGGEPTDTQYF
NA	TRBV2	TRBJ2-5	TRBD2	TGTGCCAGCGGGAGTAGCGGGAGGGCACAAGAGACCCAGTACTTC	CASGSSGRAQETQYF
NA	TRBV9	TRBJ2-3	NA	TGTGCCAGCAGCCCCGTGGGATGGACCAGCACAGATACGCAGTATTTT	CASSPVGWTSTDTQYF
NA	TRBV6-5	TRBJ1-4	NA	TGTGCCAGCAGTTATGACAGGGAAAAACTGTTTTTT	CASSYDREKLFF
NA	TRBV5-1	TRBJ1-1	NA	TGCGCCAGCAGCTACGGGACGGCTGACACTGAAGCTTTCTTT	CASSYGTADTEAFF
NA	TRBV27	TRBJ2-4	NA	TGTGCCAGCAGGCCGATAGCCAAAAACATTCAGTACTTC	CASRPIAKNIQYF
NA	TRBV9	TRBJ2-3	TRBD2	TGTGCCAGCAGCGTAGGGGGACTAGCGGGAGCCGAAGATACGCAGTATTTT	CASSVGGLAGAEDTQYF
NA	TRBV4-2	TRBJ1-2	NA	TGTGCCAGCAGCCAAGTCGGGCAGGGGTTAGGCTACACCTTC	CASSQVGQGLGYTF
NA	TRBV6-5	TRBJ1-5	NA	TGTGCCAGCAGTTCTACCAGAACTCAGCCCCAGCATTTT	CASSSTRTQPQHF
few	TRBV9	TRBJ1-6	NA	TGTGCCAGCAGCGCAACGACGGGGATTGGTTCACCCCTCCACTTT	CASSATTGIGSPLHF
NA	TRBV5-1	TRBJ2-7	NA	TGCGCCAGCAGCTTGAGGGGACAACCGTACGAGCAGTACTTC	CASSLRGQPYEQYF
NA	TRBV6-5	TRBJ1-2	NA	TGTGCCAGCAGTTATGGGGCGTCCTATGGCTACACCTTC	CASSYGASYGYTF
NA	TRBV19	TRBJ1-1	NA	TGTGCCAGTAGTATTTATGGGGCTGAAGCTTTCTTT	CASSIYGAEAFF
once	TRBV5-4	TRBJ2-7	TRBD2	TGTGCCAGCAGCTTGGCCACCGGGAGGGCCTTAAGCGAGCAGTACTTC	CASSLATGRALSEQYF
NA	TRBV28	TRBJ2-7	TRBD2	TGTGCCAGCAGTTTGTCTCTAGCGGGAGTACGGGAGCAGTACTTC	CASSLSLAGVREQYF
NA	TRBV19	TRBJ1-4	NA	TGTGCCAGCGGGAATTGGGAAAAACTGTTTTTT	CASGNWEKLFF
NA	TRBV29-1	TRBJ2-7	NA	TGCAGCGTTGACCGGTTAGGGGGCTACGAGCAGTACTTC	CSVDRLGGYEQYF
NA	TRBV18	TRBJ1-5	NA	TGTGCCAGCTCACAACGTGGGGGCCCTTTCCCCCAGCATTTT	CASSQRGGPFPQHF
NA	TRBV7-8	TRBJ2-2	NA	TGTGCCAGCTTAAAGGGATCGACCGGGGAGCTGTTTTTT	CASLKGSTGELFF
NA	TRBV6-1	TRBJ1-4	TRBD1	TGTGCCAGCAGTGAACAGGGGGCTGCGGGTGAAAAACTGTTTTTT	CASSEQGAAGEKLFF
NA	TRBV27	TRBJ1-2	TRBD1	TGTGCCAGCAGACTACAGGGGGCTTCCGCTTCTAACTATGGCTACACCTTC	CASRLQGASASNYGYTF
NA	TRBV15	TRBJ2-1	NA	TGTGCCACCAGCCAGGGGGGGAATGAGCAGTTCTTC	CATSQGGNEQFF
NA	TRBV25-1	TRBJ1-6	TRBD1	TGTGCCAGCAGCCGGGGACAGTTTAATTCACCCCTCCACTTT	CASSRGQFNSPLHF
once	TRBV10-3	TRBJ2-3	TRBD2	TGTGCCATCAGTCTAGCGGGAGGCCCCACAGATACGCAGTATTTT	CAISLAGGPTDTQYF
NA	TRBV16	TRBJ1-1	NA	TGTGCCAGCAGCCCTTCCGTGGGCCTTTTGTTAGCTTTCTTT	CASSPSVGLLLAFF
NA	TRBV7-2	TRBJ1-1	NA	TGTGCCAGCAGGGCACAGTTAAGGGCTTTCTTT	CASRAQLRAFF
NA	TRBV28	TRBJ1-3	NA	TGTGCAACTCAACAGGGTCTTGGAAACACCATATATTTT	CATQQGLGNTIYF
NA	TRBV4-2	TRBJ1-5	NA	TGTGCCAGCAGCCCCGGTGACGATCAGCCCCAGCATTTT	CASSPGDDQPQHF
NA	TRBV2	TRBJ2-7	NA	TGTGCCAGCAGTGGGGGGGTTCTGTACGAGCAGTACTTC	CASSGGVLYEQYF
NA	TRBV28	TRBJ2-7	NA	TGTGCCAGCAGCCAAGGCAGGAGGTCCTACGAGCAGTACTTC	CASSQGRRSYEQYF
NA	TRBV29-1	TRBJ2-7	TRBD1	TGCAGCGTTAGGGGACAGGGAATTGACGAGCAGTACTTC	CSVRGQGIDEQYF
few	TRBV6-5	TRBJ2-7	NA	TGTGCCAGCAGTCAACCGGGGCGATCTTCCTACGAGCAGTACTTC	CASSQPGRSSYEQYF
NA	TRBV19	TRBJ2-1	TRBD1	TGTGCCAGTAGTATTAACGGCGACAGGGGGCCCAATGAGCAGTTCTTC	CASSINGDRGPNEQFF
NA	TRBV6-6	TRBJ2-1	NA	TGTGCCAGCATCCTAGACTCCTACAATGAGCAGTTCTTC	CASILDSYNEQFF
NA	TRBV19	TRBJ1-5	TRBD1	TGTGCCAGTCGACAGGGGGCTCGCAATCAGCCCCAGCATTTT	CASRQGARNQPQHF
once	TRBV6-5	TRBJ2-5	NA	TGTGCCAGCAGTTACTTTCGGGGGCGGGAAGAGACCCAGTACTTC	CASSYFRGREETQYF
NA	TRBV27	TRBJ2-7	NA	TGTGCCAGCAGCCTGCCAGGGCCCGAGCAGTACTTC	CASSLPGPEQYF
NA	TRBV5-4	TRBJ1-1	NA	TGTGCCAGCAGCTTGGTGCGGGGTGTTCACACTGAAGCTTTCTTT	CASSLVRGVHTEAFF
NA	TRBV19	TRBJ1-1	TRBD1	TGTGCCAGTAGGCTGGACAGGGGGCACTCGAACACTGAAGCTTTCTTT	CASRLDRGHSNTEAFF
NA	TRBV29-1	TRBJ2-2	NA	TGCAGCGTTGAAGACGAAAGGACAGTCACCGGGGAGCTGTTTTTT	CSVEDERTVTGELFF
NA	TRBV14	TRBJ2-7	NA	TGTGCCAGCAGCCACTCCTACGAGCAGTACTTC	CASSHSYEQYF
NA	TRBV6-2/TRBV6-3	TRBJ1-1	NA	TGTGCCAGCAGTTACCGGCTAACGAACACTGAAGCTTTCTTT	CASSYRLTNTEAFF
NA	TRBV7-3	TRBJ2-1	TRBD1	TGTGCCAGCAGCTTCCTTGGACAGGGGTCTCAAGATGAGCAGTTCTTC	CASSFLGQGSQDEQFF
NA	TRBV6-2/TRBV6-3	TRBJ2-7	TRBD2	TGTGCCAGCAGTTACCCCCTCGGGGGGAGTAGCTACGAGCAGTACTTC	CASSYPLGGSSYEQYF
NA	TRBV5-8	TRBJ2-1	TRBD2	TGTGCCAGCAGCCTCTGGGGCGGGAGCTGGGGCAATGAGCAGTTCTTC	CASSLWGGSWGNEQFF